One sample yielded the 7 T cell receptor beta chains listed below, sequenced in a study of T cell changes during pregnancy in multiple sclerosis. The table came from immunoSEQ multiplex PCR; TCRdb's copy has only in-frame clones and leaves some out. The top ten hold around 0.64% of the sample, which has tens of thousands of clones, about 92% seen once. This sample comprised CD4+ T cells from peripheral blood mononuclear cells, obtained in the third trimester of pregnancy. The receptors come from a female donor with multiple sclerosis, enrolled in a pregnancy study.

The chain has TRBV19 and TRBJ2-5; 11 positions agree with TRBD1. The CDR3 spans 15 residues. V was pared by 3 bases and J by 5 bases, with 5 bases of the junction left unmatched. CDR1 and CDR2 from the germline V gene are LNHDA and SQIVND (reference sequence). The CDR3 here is CASSIWTGGRETQYF. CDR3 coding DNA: TGTGCCAGTAGTATTTGGACAGGGGGCAGGGAGACCCAGTACTTC.

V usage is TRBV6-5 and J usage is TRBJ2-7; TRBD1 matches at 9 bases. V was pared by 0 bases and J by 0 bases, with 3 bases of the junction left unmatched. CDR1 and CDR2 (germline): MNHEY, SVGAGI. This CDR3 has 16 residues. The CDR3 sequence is CASSYSGTGTSYEQYF. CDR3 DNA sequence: TGTGCCAGCAGTTACTCCGGGACAGGGACCTCCTACGAGCAGTACTTC.

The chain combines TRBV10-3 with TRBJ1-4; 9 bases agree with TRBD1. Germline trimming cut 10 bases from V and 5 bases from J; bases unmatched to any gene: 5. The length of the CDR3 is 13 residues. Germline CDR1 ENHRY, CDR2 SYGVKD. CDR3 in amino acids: CATKQGANEKLFF. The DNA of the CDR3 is TGTGCCACCAAACAGGGGGCCAATGAAAAACTGTTTTTT.

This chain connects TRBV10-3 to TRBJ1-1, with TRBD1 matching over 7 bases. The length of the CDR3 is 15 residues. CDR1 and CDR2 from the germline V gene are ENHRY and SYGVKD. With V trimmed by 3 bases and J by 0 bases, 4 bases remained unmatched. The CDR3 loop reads CAISDTQGMNTEAFF. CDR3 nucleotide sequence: TGTGCCATCAGTGATACACAGGGGATGAACACTGAAGCTTTCTTT.

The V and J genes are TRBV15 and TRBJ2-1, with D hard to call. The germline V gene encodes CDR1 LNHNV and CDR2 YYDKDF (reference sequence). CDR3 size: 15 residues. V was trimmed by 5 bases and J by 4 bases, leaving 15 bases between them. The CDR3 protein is CATSPRGGGYNEQFF. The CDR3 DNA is TGTGCCACCAGCCCCCGAGGTGGCGGATACAATGAGCAGTTCTTC.

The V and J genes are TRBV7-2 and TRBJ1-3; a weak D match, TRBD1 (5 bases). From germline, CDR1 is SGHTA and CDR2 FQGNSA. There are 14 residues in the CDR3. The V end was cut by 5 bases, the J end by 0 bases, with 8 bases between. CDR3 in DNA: TGTGCCAGCAGCCAGGACATCTCTGGAAACACCATATATTTT. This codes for CASSQDISGNTIYF.

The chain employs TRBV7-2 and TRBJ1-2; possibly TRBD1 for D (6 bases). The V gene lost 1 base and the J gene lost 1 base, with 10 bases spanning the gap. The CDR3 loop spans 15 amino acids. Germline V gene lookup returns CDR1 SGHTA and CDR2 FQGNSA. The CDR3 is CASSLEGTYNYGYTF. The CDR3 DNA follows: TGTGCCAGCAGCTTAGAAGGGACATATAACTATGGCTACACCTTC.